Presented here are 22 T cell receptor beta chains from one specimen sequenced in a study of T cells in Graves' hyperthyroidism and ophthalmopathy (dated by TCRdb to the late 2010s). The library relied on multiplex PCR. TCRdb shows the sequencer as Illumina HiSeq 2000. The TCR beta CDR3 regions were amplified from RNA transcripts. The first round of RT-PCR for the TCR CDR3 was performed with the HTBI primer set and the Qiagen OneStep RT-PCR kit. Using fastp at Q25 and MiXCR, TCRdb reprocessed the public reads and kept productive beta chains. Duplicate CDR3 protein sequences are folded into a single record with the most common DNA and genes. Within this sample are roughly 800,000 distinct CDR3 sequences, with roughly 40% of them counted one time only. In total, the top ten clones hold around 10% of the sample. Sequenced sample: blood. The receptors were sampled from a man younger than 35 with Graves' hyperthyroidism.

This chain joins TRBV2 and TRBJ1-4; D is uncertain. This CDR3 comprises 15 residues. Germline-derived CDR1 and CDR2 are SNHLY and FYNNEI. V was clipped by 5 bases and J by 8 bases, with 18 bases between them. The CDR3 DNA reads TGTGCCAGCAGTTTCCGCTTTGGACTGGCGGAAAAACTGTTTTTT. It encodes CASSFRFGLAEKLFF.

V gene TRBV7-2 combines with J gene TRBJ2-7; D remains unclear. Trimming took 4 bases from V and 3 from J, leaving 16 bases between them. There are 15 residues in the CDR3. Germline assignment: CDR1 SGHTA and CDR2 FQGNSA. The CDR3 nucleotides read TGTGCCAGCAGCTCTAAGACTGGTAGCAACTACGAGCAGTACTTC. Translation: CASSSKTGSNYEQYF.

The table lists this clonotype with a count of one. CDR3 coding DNA: TGCAGCGTTCCGACGACTGGGACAGGGCGTCAAGAGACCCAGTACTTC. This gives the protein CSVPTTGTGRQETQYF. The chain links TRBV29-1 to TRBJ2-5; 9 positions match TRBD1. The CDR3 has 16 residues. Germline assignment: CDR1 SQVTM and CDR2 ANQGSEA. The V gene end was trimmed by 5 bases and the J gene end by 2 bases; junction bases not matched to a gene: 12.

This clonotype was observed a few times. The chain recombines TRBV4-2 with TRBJ1-4; D is undetermined. Trimming cost V 0 bases and J 0 bases, with 2 bases left between them. The CDR3 runs 14 residues. Per the germline V gene, CDR1 is LGHNA and CDR2 is YNFKEQ. The CDR3 DNA sequence: TGTGCCAGCAGCCAAGAACCAACTAATGAAAAACTGTTTTTT. Translating gives CASSQEPTNEKLFF.

This rearrangement joins TRBV6-5 to TRBJ2-5, with D perhaps matching TRBD1 (6 bases). From germline, CDR1 is MNHEY and CDR2 SVGAGI. V shed 5 bases and J shed 1 base, with 20 bases lying between them. This CDR3 contains 17 residues. The CDR3 DNA sequence: TGTGCCAGCAGTCCGGGTTGGGGGCATCTGGGCCAAGAGACCCAGTACTTC. Translated: CASSPGWGHLGQETQYF.

About this clonotype: In this CDR3 the conserved last residue, phenylalanine or tryptophan, is missing, so a read error is likely. The DNA is left out, because the CDR3 cannot be placed on it with certainty; the CDR3 is given as TCRdb lists it. The rearrangement joins TRBV29-1 to TRBJ2-7; the D call of TRBD2 is as the table states it, not checked on the DNA. The CDR3 comprises 11 residues, both ends counted. The germline CDR1 and CDR2 sequences are SQVTM and ANQGSEA. CDR3 sequence reads: CSVLGRETGRA.

The chain recombines TRBV9 with TRBJ1-2; 7 positions match TRBD1. The V and J ends lost 2 bases and 7 bases, in that order; junction bases with no gene match: 11. CDR1 and CDR2 from the germline V gene are SGDLS and YYNGEE. The CDR3 has 15 residues. The CDR3 DNA follows: TGTGCCAGCAGCGTGGGGGGGGACAGATCCTTTGGCTACACCTTC. This translates into CASSVGGDRSFGYTF.

The V gene is TRBV6-1, the J gene TRBJ1-1; no reliable D call. CDR1 is MNHNS and CDR2 is SASEGT in the germline V gene. CDR3 length: 14 amino acids. V lost 9 bases and J lost 6, with 20 bases in between. CDR3 amino acids: CASLGRSGLPEAFF. CDR3 DNA sequence: TGTGCCAGTTTAGGACGGAGTGGACTCCCTGAAGCTTTCTTT.

V usage is TRBV25-1 and J usage is TRBJ1-6; D possibly corresponds to TRBD1 (5 bases). The V gene lost 5 bases and the J gene lost 13 bases, with 15 bases spanning the gap. Germline CDR1 and CDR2: MGHDK and SYGVNS. This CDR3 is 13 amino acids long. The CDR3 DNA follows: TGTGCCAGCAGTTTTCGTCGGAGGGACCCCCTCCACTTT. Amino acids: CASSFRRRDPLHF.

This clonotype was counted a few times. This chain joins TRBV7-2 and TRBJ2-2, with D perhaps matching TRBD1 (5 bases). Trimming shortened V by 2 bases and J by 1 base, and 11 bases separated the two germline ends. Germline V lookup: CDR1 SGHTA, CDR2 FQGNSA. This CDR3 has 16 residues. The CDR3 sequence is CASSLTGGRNTGELFF. For the CDR3, the DNA is TGTGCCAGCAGCTTAACAGGCGGCAGGAACACCGGGGAGCTGTTTTTT.

V is TRBV7-2 and J is TRBJ2-5, with 12 bases lining up with TRBD2. J was trimmed by 5 bases and V by 5 bases; bases with no gene match: 6. This CDR3 contains 15 residues. Per the germline V gene, CDR1 is SGHTA and CDR2 is FQGNSA. Here the CDR3 reads CASSTSSGGGETQYF. The DNA for the CDR3 is TGTGCCAGCAGCACCTCTAGCGGGGGGGGGGAGACCCAGTACTTC. Full variable domain (outside the CDR3, taken from reference TRBV7-2 and TRBJ2-5): GAGVSQSPSNKVTEKGKDVELRCDPISGHTALYWYRQSLGQGLEFLIYFQGNSAPDKSGLPSDRFSAERTGGSVSTLTIQRTQQEDSAVYLCASSTSSGGGETQYFGPGTRLLVL.

This clonotype was found many times. The chain is built from TRBV5-1 and TRBJ1-1; D is possibly TRBD1 (6 bases). Germline assignment: CDR1 SGHRS and CDR2 YFSETQ. CDR3 length: 14 residues. Between the trimmed V and J ends, which lost 4 bases and 3 bases, there was a span of 13 bases. CDR3 residues: CASSQQGADTEAFF. The CDR3 DNA reads TGCGCCAGCAGCCAACAGGGTGCGGACACTGAAGCTTTCTTT.

This clonotype was observed a few times. The V gene is TRBV6-5, the J gene TRBJ1-5; D not certain. V was trimmed by 2 bases and J by 7 bases, leaving 12 bases between them. CDR1 and CDR2 (germline): MNHEY, SVGAGI. The CDR3 runs 14 residues. The CDR3 is CASSYLGEGQPQHF. The CDR3 DNA is TGTGCCAGCAGTTACCTCGGGGAAGGCCAGCCCCAGCATTTT.

This clonotype was counted a few times. This rearrangement joins TRBV25-1 to TRBJ1-5; D remains unclear. Germline CDR1 and CDR2: MGHDK and SYGVNS. The CDR3 is 14 amino acids. CDR3 region: CARPPLSPNQPQHF. The CDR3 region has the DNA TGTGCTAGACCTCCTTTAAGCCCCAATCAGCCCCAGCATTTT.

In its sample, this clonotype was seen many times. This chain uses TRBV7-2 with TRBJ2-6, with 7 positions matching TRBD1. This CDR3 is built from 17 residues. The germline CDR1 and CDR2 sequences are SGHTA and FQGNSA. Germline trimming cut 5 bases from V and 4 bases from J; bases unmatched to any gene: 11. CDR3: CASSKTGSASGANVLTF. DNA for the CDR3: TGTGCCAGCAGCAAGACAGGGAGCGCATCCGGGGCCAACGTCCTGACTTTC.

To note about this clonotype: One end of the junction is discordant with germline, which a read error may explain. The rearrangement links TRBV7-9 to TRBJ1-3; TRBD1 agrees at 7 bases. The CDR3 has 16 residues. CDR1 and CDR2 (germline): SEHNR, FQNEAQ (reference sequence). CDR3 sequence: CASSQEARTGGNTIYF. The CDR3 region has the DNA TGCGCCAGCAGCCAAGAGGCGAGGACAGGAGGAAACACCATATATTTT.

The rearrangement links TRBV25-1 to TRBJ1-1; TRBD1 might be the D (5 bases). The CDR3 spans 13 residues. The germline V gene has CDR1 MGHDK and CDR2 SYGVNS. For the CDR3, the DNA is TGTGCTAGAGGTGCCCCGGGGGATACTGAAGCTTTCTTT. This gives the protein CARGAPGDTEAFF.

V gene TRBV6-5 combines with J gene TRBJ2-5; D possibly corresponds to TRBD1 (5 bases). The V gene's germline CDR1 is MNHEY and CDR2 SVGAGI. Trimming stripped 7 bases from V and 0 bases from J, with 9 bases between. The CDR3 contains 13 residues. CDR3 DNA: TGTGCCAGCAAAGGGGTGTACCAAGAGACCCAGTACTTC. Its translation: CASKGVYQETQYF.

V is TRBV12-3 or TRBV12-4 and J is TRBJ2-5, with a weak D call TRBD2 (7 bases). The CDR3 has 14 amino acids. V lost 3 bases, J lost 8 bases, and 16 bases lay in between. CDR3 nucleotide sequence: TGTGCCAGCAGTTTCGGGGGGCACGGAAACACCCAGTACTTC. Protein sequence: CASSFGGHGNTQYF.

This clonotype was detected a few times. The V and J genes are TRBV6-1 and TRBJ1-1, with TRBD1 matching over 7 bases. This CDR3 spans 15 amino acids. Germline CDR1 reads MNHNS; CDR2 reads SASEGT. The junction had 6 bases not matched to a gene; V was cut back by 5 bases and J by 0 bases. CDR3 sequence (DNA): TGTGCCAGCAGTAAACCCGGGACAGTGAACACTGAAGCTTTCTTT. It is translated as CASSKPGTVNTEAFF.

The chain has TRBV20-1 and TRBJ2-2; possibly TRBD1 for D (6 bases). Germline CDR1 DFQATT, CDR2 SNEGSKA (reference sequence). The length of the CDR3 is 11 residues. Trimming took 3 bases from V and 8 from J, leaving 7 bases between them. The DNA of the CDR3 is TGCAGTGCTAGCGGGACAGGGGAGCTGTTTTTT. Protein: CSASGTGELFF.

The chain couples TRBV12-3 or TRBV12-4 to TRBJ1-2; the D gene is possibly TRBD1 (6 bases). Trimming cost V 4 bases and J 8 bases, with 17 bases left between them. The CDR3 runs to 14 residues. CDR3 DNA: TGTGCCAGCAGTTATGGGGGGGGCCTGCGAGGCTACACCTTC. It is translated as CASSYGGGLRGYTF.